Sequencing of this TCR beta chain was carried out in a study of T cell responses to AZD1222 COVID-19 vaccine. The protocol was immunoSEQ multiplex PCR, while the TCRdb copy is restricted to in-frame clones and leaves out a portion. Of about 150,000 clones in the sample, around 90% were seen once. This clone was seen once. This receptor was obtained from an adult who received the AZD1222 COVID-19 vaccine. The specimen was peripheral blood, collected 28 days after the second AZD1222 dose.

DNA for the CDR3: TGTGCCAGCAACTACGGTCGGTCAGGGGACTATGGCTACACCTTC. It is translated as CASNYGRSGDYGYTF. The genes are TRBV5-8 and TRBJ1-2, with TRBD1 as a possible D gene (6 bases). The CDR3 is 15 residues long. Germline V CDR1 and CDR2: SGHTS, YDEGEE. With 6 bases removed from V and 3 bases from J, the gap between germline ends came to 18 bases.